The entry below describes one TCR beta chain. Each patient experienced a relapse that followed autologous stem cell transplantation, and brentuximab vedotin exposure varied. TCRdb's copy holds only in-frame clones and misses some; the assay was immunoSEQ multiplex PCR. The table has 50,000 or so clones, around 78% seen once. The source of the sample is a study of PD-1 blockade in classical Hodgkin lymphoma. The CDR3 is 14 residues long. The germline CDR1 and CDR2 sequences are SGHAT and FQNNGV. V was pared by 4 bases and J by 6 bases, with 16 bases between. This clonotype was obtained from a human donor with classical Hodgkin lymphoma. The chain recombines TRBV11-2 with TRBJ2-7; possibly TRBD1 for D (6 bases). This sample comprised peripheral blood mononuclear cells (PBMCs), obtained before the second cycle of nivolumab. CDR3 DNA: TGTGCCAGCAGCTCCAGGGGCAATTCGGGCGAGCAGTACTTC. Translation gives CASSSRGNSGEQYF.